This TCR beta chain was retrieved from a study of blood T cell repertoires in COVID-19. The overall study: COVID-19 samples, acute and convalescent, were from the United States, Italy and Spain. The analysed material was cDNA or gDNA that came from T cells, B-cell-depleted T cells, or PBMCs.

CDR3 length: 14 residues. Germline CDR1 and CDR2: KGHSH and LQKENI. After removal of 6 bases from V and 10 bases from J, the junction contained 9 bases not matched to a gene. Original methodology: Cell counts per sample came from amplifying reference gene primers. Libraries were prepared by immunoSEQ multiplex PCR; TCRdb keeps only in-frame clonotypes and omits some of them. The V and J calls and clone size are taken from that table; D and trimming were inferred from the DNA. The sample has some 120,000 clones, about 89% seen once. The sequencing input was peripheral blood. This clonotype originated in a woman in her fifties or sixties with acute or convalescent COVID-19. This chain links TRBV18 with TRBJ1-6; 7 bases fit TRBD1. The CDR3 reads CASSPSSGGSPLHF. The CDR3 nucleotides read TGTGCCAGCTCGCCTTCTTCAGGGGGGTCACCCCTCCACTTT.